The text below deals with one T cell receptor (beta chain). The CDR3 consists of 14 residues. The V and J ends lost 4 bases and 1 base, in that order; junction bases with no gene match: 3. CDR1 and CDR2 from the germline V gene are GTSNPN and SVGIG (reference sequence). These data are taken from a study of beta chain features in type 1 diabetes. All of the isolated RNA was reverse transcribed, so expressed TCRB transcripts were sequenced. The method was immunoSEQ multiplex PCR; TCRdb's version includes in-frame clones alone and lacks a portion of them. The table has hundreds of thousands of clones, roughly 15% seen once.

The chain employs TRBV30 and TRBJ2-2, with TRBD1 matching over 7 bases. The sequencing sample was made of naive CD4+ T cells from blood. This receptor was obtained from a man aged 18-30 years in good health. The CDR3 sequence: CAWNHRGNTGELFF. DNA of the CDR3: TGTGCCTGGAACCACAGGGGGAACACCGGGGAGCTGTTTTTT.